Each of the 10 T cell receptor beta chains below was sequenced from the same sample in a study of CD8 T cells in Susac syndrome. cDNA came from approximately 0.5 to 1 ug RNA primed by random hexamers. In TCRdb, the immunoSEQ multiplex PCR reads were re-called with MiXCR into one record per CDR3 protein. This sample has 150,000 to 200,000 distinct CDR3 sequences; roughly 94% occur once, and the top ten carry 0.099%. Source material: CD4+ T cells from PBMCs. Receptor source: a human donor with Susac syndrome.

The J gene is TRBJ2-1, the V gene TRBV5-6; the D is unclear. The CDR3 length is 12 residues. Germline CDR1 is SGHDT and CDR2 is YYEEEE. Trimming removed 2 bases at V and 6 bases at J, with 6 bases between. CDR3 loop: CASSFTGNEQFF. DNA of the CDR3: TGTGCCAGCAGCTTTACGGGCAATGAGCAGTTCTTC.

This sequence joins TRBV4-1 and TRBJ1-4, with D unresolved. CDR1 is MGHRA and CDR2 is YSYEKL in the germline V gene. The CDR3 is made up of 18 amino acids. Between the trimmed V and J ends, which lost 2 bases and 7 bases, there was a span of 23 bases. CDR3 sequence: CASSQNTGSTTRIEKLFF. In DNA form, the CDR3 reads TGCGCCAGCAGCCAAAATACCGGGAGCACAACTCGGATTGAAAAACTGTTTTTT.

The J gene is TRBJ2-7, the V gene TRBV15; 9 bases match TRBD1. V dropped 5 bases and J dropped 6; count of bases not matched to a gene: 8. This CDR3 contains 14 residues. Per the germline V gene, CDR1 is LNHNV and CDR2 is YYDKDF (reference sequence). As DNA, the CDR3 is TGTGCCACCAGCGGGAACAGGGGGCCTGGCGAGCAGTACTTC. This gives the protein CATSGNRGPGEQYF.

V and J are TRBV4-1 and TRBJ1-1; D is possibly TRBD1 (6 bases). V lost 1 base and J 4 bases, leaving 19 bases between the germline ends. The length of the CDR3 is 17 residues. The germline CDR1 and CDR2 sequences are MGHRA and YSYEKL. The chain's CDR3 is CASSQGAGVQKGTEAFF. The CDR3 DNA reads as TGCGCCAGCAGCCAAGGTGCAGGGGTTCAGAAGGGCACTGAAGCTTTCTTT.

The chain joins TRBV7-9 to TRBJ2-1; possibly TRBD2 for D (6 bases). V lost 0 bases and J 13 bases, leaving 22 bases between the germline ends. CDR3 length equals 16 residues. CDR1 is SEHNR, CDR2 FQNEAQ, per germline (reference sequence). CDR3 sequence: CASSLAGQLAPTIQFF. For the CDR3, the DNA is TGTGCCAGCAGCTTAGCAGGCCAGCTAGCGCCGACAATCCAGTTCTTC.

V usage is TRBV12-3 or TRBV12-4 and J usage is TRBJ1-5; unclear D gene. The CDR3 sequence is 13 residues long. The V gene lost 5 bases and the J gene lost 9 bases, with 14 bases spanning the gap. CDR3 nucleotide sequence: TGTGCCAGCAGTCAAGGGCCCACGGCGCCCCAGCATTTT. Translating it yields CASSQGPTAPQHF.

The genes are TRBV12-3 or TRBV12-4 and TRBJ2-1; the match to TRBD1 covers 10 bases. This CDR3 has 13 amino acids. V gave up 10 bases and J gave up 5 bases; unmatched junction bases: 5. In DNA, the CDR3 is TGTGCCATTTCCGGGACAGGGGACAATGAGCAGTTCTTC. Its translation is CAISGTGDNEQFF.

V gene TRBV18 combines with J gene TRBJ1-5, with TRBD1 as a possible D gene (5 bases). The CDR3 has 16 amino acids. V lost 0 bases to trimming and J lost 5 bases, with 14 bases between them. Germline CDR1 reads KGHSH; CDR2 reads LQKENI. Here the CDR3 reads CASSPPTADPYQPQHF. Written as DNA, the CDR3 is TGTGCCAGCTCACCACCGACAGCGGACCCCTATCAGCCCCAGCATTTT.

The V and J genes are TRBV25-1 and TRBJ2-1, with D possibly matching TRBD2 (5 bases). The CDR3 consists of 12 residues. V was pared by 4 bases and J by 9 bases, with 10 bases between. Per the germline V gene, CDR1 is MGHDK and CDR2 is SYGVNS. CDR3 amino acids: CASSGLGGEQFF. DNA for the CDR3: TGTGCCAGCAGTGGGCTTGGAGGTGAGCAGTTCTTC. Full variable domain (missing parts from reference TRBV25-1 and TRBJ2-1): EADIYQTPRYLVIGTGKKITLECSQTMGHDKMYWYQQDPGMELHLIHYSYGVNSTEKGDLSSESTVSRIRTEHFPLTLESARPSHTSQYLCASSGLGGEQFFGPGTRLTVL.

The chain combines TRBV11-2 with TRBJ2-7; D is uncertain. This CDR3 is built from 14 residues. V dropped 2 bases and J dropped 1 base, with 9 bases sitting between them. Germline-derived CDR1 and CDR2 are SGHAT and FQNNGV. CDR3 sequence reads: CASSLWEQSYEQYF. The CDR3 DNA sequence: TGTGCCAGCAGCTTATGGGAACAGTCCTACGAGCAGTACTTC.